This T cell receptor (beta chain) was captured by sequencing in a study of shared clonotypes between healthy human individuals. About this clone: As yet, its antigen is unknown.

Evenly divided among several immunoSEQ plates was the genomic DNA of each subset. TCRdb's table, derived via immunoSEQ multiplex PCR, lists solely in-frame clones and lacks some. Of just over 2,000,000 clones in the sample, 85% to 95% were seen once. The study's findings and limits: Represented genetic and exposure-history diversity was restricted by having few donors.

Healthy HIV-negative adults with no recent acute infections or vaccinations were recruited as donors. Adults of Caucasian background living in Nashville, Tennessee made up all donors. V gave up 5 bases and J gave up 0 bases, with 8 bases separating them. CDR1 and CDR2 from the germline V gene are SGHTA and FQGNSA. CDR3 length: 13 residues. The receptor was isolated from a young man in good health. The rearrangement uses TRBV7-2 and TRBJ2-7; the D gene is possibly TRBD2 (5 bases). The sample was naive CD4+ T cells sorted from blood. Subset noted: CD45RA+ positively selected. CDR3 residues: CASSRGFSYEQYF. The CDR3 DNA is TGTGCCAGCAGCCGCGGGTTCTCCTACGAGCAGTACTTC.